This T cell receptor (beta chain) derives from a study of blood T cell repertoires in COVID-19. CDR1 is SQVTM, CDR2 ANQGSEA, per germline. The CDR3 spans 13 residues. Unmatched junction bases numbered 5, after V lost 4 bases and J lost 2 bases. Profiling relied on immunoSEQ multiplex PCR, and the TCRdb table lists in-frame clones only, not all of them. The sample shows some 150,000 clones, 87% of them seen only once. Source material: peripheral blood. The chain recombines TRBV29-1 with TRBJ2-7; TRBD1 aligns across 7 bases. The sequence came from a man between 18 and 35 years old with active or convalescent COVID-19. The CDR3 bases are TGCAGCGTTGTGTGGGACAGAACCTACGAGCAGTACTTC. This translates into CSVVWDRTYEQYF.